The entry below gives a single TCR beta chain sequence along with its context. The PCR had 60 Vbeta and 13 Jbeta primers. As originally analysed: A later analysis tallied about 80 million unique TCR beta chains, approximately 11 million of them shared. Some clones are missing from TCRdb's copy, which holds only in-frame ones; the method was immunoSEQ multiplex PCR. D and trimming were read from the DNA, whereas the V and J calls and clone size are those reported in that table. Here the sample table reports more than 90,000 clones. The V segment lost 5 bases and the J segment 2 bases; nucleotides outside the gene matches: 6. The CDR3 runs 15 residues. Germline CDR1 and CDR2: SGHAT and FQNNGV. This sample is drawn from a study of cytomegalovirus exposure and HLA in healthy donors.

Specimen: PBMCs. The receptor was derived from a man in his thirties or forties in good health and CMV-seronegative. The chain has TRBV11-2 and TRBJ2-7; 10 bases line up with TRBD1. CDR3 DNA: TGTGCCAGCAGCCCCCTAGGGACAGGGGCCTACGAGCAGTACTTC. Protein: CASSPLGTGAYEQYF.